Reported below is one T cell receptor beta chain. Antigen: not known. These data come from a study of cytomegalovirus exposure and HLA in healthy donors. Study-wide results and caveats: Both high specificity and high sensitivity reportedly marked the classifier's diagnosis of cytomegalovirus status. The tendency of first-cohort TCR clusters to co-occur in the 90 to 150 validation repertoires was the finding of a later analysis.

Germline lookup yields CDR1 KGHSH and CDR2 LQKENI. V lost 0 bases and J lost 0; bases outside the gene matches: 10. The CDR3 consists of 18 residues. Method: immunoSEQ multiplex PCR; TCRdb's copy keeps in-frame clones and lacks some. This repertoire shows 200,000 to 300,000 clones, about 90% found once; its top ten account for around 1.2%. The gene calls are TRBV18 and TRBJ1-1, with TRBD1 matching over 7 bases. Sequenced sample: PBMCs. The origin of this receptor is a woman aged 25-40 years in good health and CMV-seropositive. The chain's CDR3 is CASSPPFTGDLLNTEAFF. As DNA, the CDR3 is TGTGCCAGCTCACCACCTTTTACAGGGGACCTTCTGAACACTGAAGCTTTCTTT.